This passage covers 18 T cell receptor beta chains from one sample sequenced in a study of beta chain features in type 1 diabetes. What was sequenced were expressed TCRB transcripts, since all of the isolated RNA had been reverse transcribed. Assay: immunoSEQ multiplex PCR; the TCRdb copy retains only in-frame clones and omits some. The profile shows 390,000 or so clones, roughly 14% of them singletons. Sample: naive CD4+ T cells from blood. These receptors were collected from a young man in good health.

A few counts support this clone. The chain recombines TRBV29-1 with TRBJ1-1, with 7 bases lining up with TRBD1. CDR1 is SQVTM and CDR2 is ANQGSEA in the germline V gene. The CDR3 extends over 14 amino acids. V was pared by 7 bases and J by 3 bases, with 11 bases of the junction left unmatched. CDR3 DNA: TGCAGCGGGGGACAGCAGGGTGGTTACACTGAAGCTTTCTTT. Translation gives CSGGQQGGYTEAFF.

This clone was detected only a few times. The rearrangement uses TRBV7-3 and TRBJ2-5, with a weak D call TRBD2 (5 bases). CDR3 size: 15 residues. Germline assignment: CDR1 SGHTA and CDR2 FQGTGA. V was trimmed by 5 bases and J by 7 bases, leaving 20 bases between them. The CDR3 here is CASSATRTRGGTQYF. In DNA, the CDR3 is TGTGCCAGCAGCGCTACGCGTACTAGAGGAGGGACCCAGTACTTC.

This clone was observed a few times. J is TRBJ2-5 and V is TRBV4-3; D possibly corresponds to TRBD1 (5 bases). V lost 4 bases to trimming and J lost 4 bases, with 25 bases between them. The CDR3 spans 18 residues. CDR1 is LGHNA and CDR2 is YSLEER in the germline V gene. CDR3 in DNA: TGCGCCAGCAGCCTCCCGACATTTTCGGACATCGTTGGAGAGACCCAGTACTTC. It yields the protein CASSLPTFSDIVGETQYF.

This clone showed up just a few times. The chain links TRBV5-4 to TRBJ2-2, with 7 bases lining up with TRBD2. The CDR3 length is 16 residues. V was pared by 4 bases and J by 1 base, with 7 bases of the junction left unmatched. Per the germline V gene, CDR1 is SGHNT and CDR2 is YYREEE (reference sequence). The CDR3 DNA reads as TGTGCCAGCAGCCTGTCGGGACTACTGAACACCGGGGAGCTGTTTTTT. Its protein product is CASSLSGLLNTGELFF. Drawing the rest from reference TRBV5-4 and TRBJ2-2, the complete variable domain is ETGVTQSPTHLIKTRGQQVTLRCSSQSGHNTVSWYQQALGQGPQFIFQYYREEENGRGNFPPRFSGLQFPNYSSELNVNALELDDSALYLCASSLSGLLNTGELFFGEGSRLTVL.

This sequence joins TRBV2 and TRBJ2-7, with a weak D call TRBD1 (6 bases). The CDR3 is made up of 14 amino acids. The germline V gene encodes CDR1 SNHLY and CDR2 FYNNEI. The ends were cut back, 8 bases at V and 0 bases at J, with 14 bases in the middle. The CDR3 loop reads CASLNQGPSYEQYF. CDR3 DNA: TGTGCCAGCCTCAATCAGGGGCCCTCCTACGAGCAGTACTTC. Full variable domain (rest looked up from reference TRBV2 and TRBJ2-7): EPEVTQTPSHQVTQMGQEVILRCVPISNHLYFYWYRQILGQKVEFLVSFYNNEISEKSEIFDDQFSVERPDGSNFTLKIRSTKLEDSAMYFCASLNQGPSYEQYFGPGTRLTVT.

The V gene is TRBV9, the J gene TRBJ2-7; 12 bases fit TRBD2. The trim removed 0 bases at V and 2 bases at J, leaving 9 bases unmatched. The CDR3 has 18 amino acids. The germline gives CDR1 SGDLS, CDR2 YYNGEE. CDR3 DNA sequence: TGTGCCAGCAGCGTAGTAGGACTAGCGGGAACGGTAGCCTACGAGCAGTACGTC. Protein: CASSVVGLAGTVAYEQYV.

The chain is built from TRBV6-1 and TRBJ2-1, with D perhaps TRBD1 (6 bases). CDR3 length: 13 residues. The V and J ends lost 5 bases and 5 bases respectively, with 10 bases between them. CDR1 and CDR2 from the germline V gene are MNHNS and SASEGT. The CDR3 spells CASSSQGNNEQFF. The DNA for the CDR3 is TGTGCCAGCAGTTCACAGGGAAACAATGAGCAGTTCTTC.

This clone was detected a few times. The chain has TRBV29-1 and TRBJ1-4, with D possibly TRBD1 on 5 matching bases. The CDR3 is made up of 12 amino acids. V gave up 7 bases and J gave up 7 bases, with 13 bases separating them. Germline V gene lookup returns CDR1 SQVTM and CDR2 ANQGSEA. The DNA of the CDR3 is TGCAGCGGCTTGGGCGGGGGTGAAAAACTGTTTTTT. The encoded protein is CSGLGGGEKLFF.

The chain combines TRBV27 with TRBJ1-2, with D hard to call. The germline CDR1 and CDR2 sequences are MNHEY and SMNVEV (reference sequence). The CDR3 is 14 amino acids. Trimming took 5 bases from V and 0 from J, leaving 10 bases between them. CDR3 protein: CASSRAGANYGYTF. The CDR3 DNA sequence: TGTGCCAGCAGTAGGGCAGGCGCTAACTATGGCTACACCTTC.

The table lists this clone with a few counts. The gene calls are TRBV29-1 and TRBJ1-5; a weak D match, TRBD1 (5 bases). Germline V lookup: CDR1 SQVTM, CDR2 ANQGSEA. V lost 4 bases and J 3 bases, leaving 10 bases between the germline ends. The CDR3 is 13 residues long. The CDR3 nucleotides are TGCAGCGTTGTTTGGGGGACCAATCAGCCCCAGCATTTT. Amino acid sequence: CSVVWGTNQPQHF. Supplemented by reference TRBV29-1 and TRBJ1-5, the full variable domain reads SAVISQKPSRDICQRGTSLTIQCQVDSQVTMMFWYRQQPGQSLTLIATANQGSEATYESGFVIDKFPISRPNLTFSTLTVSNMSPEDSSIYLCSVVWGTNQPQHFGDGTRLSIL.

The chain links TRBV15 to TRBJ2-3; D unresolved. Germline-derived CDR1 and CDR2 are LNHNV and YYDKDF (reference sequence). The CDR3 sequence is 12 residues long. The V and J ends lost 2 bases and 2 bases respectively, with 2 bases between them. The CDR3 sequence is CATSRYTDTQYF. The CDR3 nucleotides read TGTGCCACCAGCAGATACACAGATACGCAGTATTTT.

The genes are TRBV6-1 and TRBJ1-2, with TRBD1 as a possible D gene (6 bases). Germline-derived CDR1 and CDR2 are MNHNS and SASEGT. The CDR3 covers 13 residues. Between the trimmed V and J ends, which lost 6 bases and 8 bases, there was a span of 16 bases. The CDR3 is CASSPGHQLGYTF. The CDR3 bases are TGTGCCAGCAGCCCGGGACACCAACTAGGCTACACCTTC.

Note on this clone: Other DNA sequences in the sample encode the same CDR3. The chain joins TRBV4-1 to TRBJ2-5; weak D call: TRBD2 (5 bases). V lost 4 bases and J lost 4, with 10 bases in between. CDR3 length equals 13 residues. CDR1 and CDR2 from the germline V gene are MGHRA and YSYEKL. CDR3 in amino acids: CASSLTRRETQYF. The CDR3 coding sequence is TGCGCCAGCAGCCTTACTAGGAGAGAGACCCAGTACTTC.

The chain has TRBV7-8 and TRBJ2-5; 8 bases fit TRBD2. The ends lost 0 bases at V and 4 bases at J; junction bases unmatched: 1. The germline CDR1 and CDR2 sequences are SGHVS and FQNEAQ. This CDR3 is built from 14 residues. The CDR3 nucleotides are TGTGCCAGCAGCTTAGCAACTAGCGGAGAGACCCAGTACTTC. Translated: CASSLATSGETQYF. Looking up the rest from reference TRBV7-8 and TRBJ2-5 gives the full variable domain: GAGVSQSPRYKVAKRGQDVALRCDPISGHVSLFWYQQALGQGPEFLTYFQNEAQLDKSGLPSDRFFAERPEGSVSTLKIQRTQQEDSAVYLCASSLATSGETQYFGPGTRLLVL.

This clone has more than one count but fewer than ten. The CDR3 reads CATSRDPQERETQYF. The CDR3 DNA follows: TGTGCCACCAGCAGAGATCCACAGGAACGAGAGACCCAGTACTTC. The V call is TRBV15, the J call TRBJ2-5; a possible D gene is TRBD1 (5 bases). V lost 0 bases to trimming and J lost 4 bases, with 12 bases between them. The CDR3 totals 15 residues. The germline CDR1 and CDR2 sequences are LNHNV and YYDKDF (reference sequence).

This clone was seen only a few times. The chain is built from TRBV4-2 and TRBJ2-3, with D maybe TRBD2 (5 bases). Germline V gene data show CDR1 as LGHNA and CDR2 as YNFKEQ. This CDR3 is built from 17 residues. Trimming removed 0 bases at V and 6 bases at J, with 19 bases between. CDR3: CASSQEGSGTGWDTQYF. In nucleotides, the CDR3 is TGTGCCAGCAGCCAAGAGGGCTCGGGAACTGGGTGGGATACGCAGTATTTT.

This chain connects TRBV19 to TRBJ2-5, with TRBD1 matching over 9 bases. Per germline, CDR1 LNHDA and CDR2 SQIVND (reference sequence). The CDR3 consists of 16 residues. V dropped 5 bases and J dropped 5; count of bases not matched to a gene: 12. CDR3 sequence (DNA): TGTGCCAGTAGTTGGATAACAGGGGGCTTTGGGGAGACCCAGTACTTC. This sequence encodes CASSWITGGFGETQYF.

V usage is TRBV29-1 and J usage is TRBJ1-1; a weak D match, TRBD1 (6 bases). CDR1 SQVTM and CDR2 ANQGSEA come from the germline V gene. The germline V and J ends were trimmed by 6 bases and 1 base, with 15 bases remaining between them. The CDR3 covers 14 residues. DNA of the CDR3: TGCAGCGTCAAAGCAAGGGGGGCGAACACTGAAGCTTTCTTT. Its translation is CSVKARGANTEAFF.